The clone carrying this T cell receptor beta chain showed up just a few times. Its antigen is unknown. This sample was included in a study of breast tumors, draining lymph nodes, adjacent tissues. The lymph nodes were axillary draining lymph nodes from breast cancer patients. This CDR3 is built from 20 residues. Germline CDR1 reads DFQATT; CDR2 reads SNEGSKA (reference sequence). Between the trimmed V and J ends, which lost 4 bases and 2 bases, there was a span of 31 bases. Study-wide results and limits: Findings are consistent with lymph node origin and intratumoral expansion of most tumor T cells. Tumor TCR diversity was below lymph nodes but above nontumor tissue.

TCRdb fed the multiplex PCR reads into MiXCR, producing one record per CDR3 protein. This repertoire shows some 150,000 distinct CDR3 sequences, about 34% found once; its top ten account for over 3.5%. The rearrangement links TRBV20-1 to TRBJ2-3; TRBD1 is a possible D gene (8 bases). Sample: axillary lymph node tissue. This sequence originates from a female donor with breast cancer. Some clones in this sample may be carry-over from other donors' samples. The CDR3 DNA is TGCAGTGCTACCGACAGGGGAGGCAGCGCGGGGGCGTCTATCACAGATACGCAGTATTTT. This codes for CSATDRGGSAGASITDTQYF.